This T cell receptor beta chain emerged from a study of Ad26.COV2.S vaccination and SARS-CoV-2 variants. Whole-study context: Participants got Ad26.COV2.S intramuscularly, once or twice 56 days apart. Points from the study as a whole: Vaccine recipients surpassed placebo recipients in spike-specific TCR breadth.

This clone appeared a few times. No antigen is known for it. Unmatched junction bases numbered 10, after V lost 10 bases and J lost 6 bases. The germline V gene has CDR1 LNHDA and CDR2 SQIVND (reference sequence). The CDR3 totals 13 residues. Treatment indicated: roughly 20 received Ad26.COV2.S at low or high dose, single or two shots; 5 received placebo; per-sample allocation not given. The investigators took samples on day 63 after the first vaccine or placebo injection. Using immunoSEQ multiplex PCR, the repertoire was profiled, and TCRdb retains in-frame clones only, with some absent. The sample holds about 480,000 clones, roughly 89% seen once.

Sequenced material: peripheral blood, taken in a trial of Ad26.COV2.S vaccine versus placebo. This chain connects TRBV19 to TRBJ2-7; 9 positions match TRBD1. The TCR originated in a person aged 18 to 65 who received the Ad26.COV2.S COVID-19 vaccine or a placebo. In DNA, the CDR3 is TGTGCCATCTCTGCCGGGACAGGGACCGAGCAGTACTTC. This codes for CAISAGTGTEQYF.